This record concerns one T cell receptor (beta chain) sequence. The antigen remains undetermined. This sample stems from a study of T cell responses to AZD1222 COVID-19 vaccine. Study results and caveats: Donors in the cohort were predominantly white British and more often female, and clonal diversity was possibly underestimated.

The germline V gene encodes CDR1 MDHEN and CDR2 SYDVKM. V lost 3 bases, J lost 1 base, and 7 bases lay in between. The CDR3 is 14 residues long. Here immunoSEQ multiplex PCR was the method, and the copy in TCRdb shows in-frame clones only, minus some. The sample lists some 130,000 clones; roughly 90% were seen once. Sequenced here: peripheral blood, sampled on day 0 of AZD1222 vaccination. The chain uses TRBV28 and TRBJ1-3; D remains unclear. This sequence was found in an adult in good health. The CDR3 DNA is TGTGCCAGCAGTTTTAGGCGGTCTGGAAACACCATATATTTT. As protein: CASSFRRSGNTIYF.